These T cell receptor beta chains were read from a single sample in a study of cytomegalovirus exposure and HLA in healthy donors. Only in-frame clones appear in the TCRdb table, and some are missing; sequencing was by immunoSEQ multiplex PCR. The sample shows over 95,000 clones, about three quarters of them seen only once. Sequencing was carried out using PBMCs. The receptors derive from a female donor in good health and CMV-seronegative. Both conserved end residues are part of each CDR3. D genes are given only for firm matches. Rows may omit the clone size; those that give it use once, few, many or a size class.

cdr3_nt | cdr3_aa | clone_size | j_call | d_call | v_call
TGTGCCAGCAGTGTCCCTAGGCCGGGACAGAACACTGAAGCTTTCTTT | CASSVPRPGQNTEAFF | once | TRBJ1-1 | - | TRBV6-1
TGTGCCAGCTCACCTTACCGGACAGGGCCCGACGAGCAGTACTTC | CASSPYRTGPDEQYF | - | TRBJ2-7 | TRBD1 | TRBV18
TGTGCCAGTAGTATAGTGGGGGCGGGGGCCTACAATGAGCAGTTCTTC | CASSIVGAGAYNEQFF | - | TRBJ2-1 | - | TRBV19
TGTGCCAGCAGCCCAGTGCGGGGGGGCCCAGAGACCCAGTACTTC | CASSPVRGGPETQYF | - | TRBJ2-5 | TRBD2 | TRBV7-3
TGTGCCAGCAGCTTATTACTAGACCCACTCCCTCCTGAAGCTTTCTTT | CASSLLLDPLPPEAFF | - | TRBJ1-1 | - | TRBV7-9
TGCGCCAGTACCACTCCTAAGACCGGGGGGGCCGTAGATACGCAGTATTTT | CASTTPKTGGAVDTQYF | - | TRBJ2-3 | TRBD2 | TRBV5-1
TGTGCCAGCAGTGACAGGGGGCAAGGGAGAGCTTTCTTT | CASSDRGQGRAFF | few | TRBJ1-1 | TRBD1 | TRBV6-1
TGTGCCAGCAGTCCCGAGGGCACTGAAGCTTTCTTT | CASSPEGTEAFF | - | TRBJ1-1 | - | TRBV28
TGTGCCAGCAGCAAGGCCGGGGCTAGCGGGCAAGAGACCCAGTACTTC | CASSKAGASGQETQYF | - | TRBJ2-5 | - | TRBV21-1
TGTGCCAGCAGCCCGGGGACAGGGGGCGCGGGCTATGGCTACACCTTC | CASSPGTGGAGYGYTF | - | TRBJ1-2 | TRBD1 | TRBV7-9
TGCAGCGTCGGGCGTGGACAGGGGTCGATGAACACTGAAGCTTTCTTT | CSVGRGQGSMNTEAFF | few | TRBJ1-1 | TRBD1 | TRBV29-1
TGTGCCAGCAGCTTTGGAGAGCGGAGCACAGATACGCAGTATTTT | CASSFGERSTDTQYF | - | TRBJ2-3 | - | TRBV5-4
TGTGCCAGCAGCCAAGCCCTTGGTAGTCCAGGCCAGGGCAATGAGCAGTTCTTC | CASSQALGSPGQGNEQFF | - | TRBJ2-1 | - | TRBV4-2
TGTGCCAGCAGTGGACCTAAGCGGGGGGGTTCCGGGGAGCTGTTTTTT | CASSGPKRGGSGELFF | - | TRBJ2-2 | TRBD2 | TRBV6-1
TGTGCCAGCAGGATGGCCTCGTCAGTATACGAGCAGTACTTC | CASRMASSVYEQYF | once | TRBJ2-7 | - | TRBV6-5
TGTGCCAGCAGCGTATTCCAGAGCGGGGAGACCCAGTACTTC | CASSVFQSGETQYF | - | TRBJ2-5 | - | TRBV9
TGTGCCAGCAGCCCAACCGGGACAGAGTTCTACGAGCAGTACTTC | CASSPTGTEFYEQYF | - | TRBJ2-7 | TRBD1 | TRBV7-8
TGTGCCAGCAGTTTAGGAGGGGCAGGCTATGGCTACACCTTC | CASSLGGAGYGYTF | - | TRBJ1-2 | - | TRBV27
TGTGCCAGCAGTTATCAGTCTTCCGAGCAGTACTTC | CASSYQSSEQYF | - | TRBJ2-7 | - | TRBV7-9
TGTGCCAGTAGTCCCGGACTAGCGGGGGGGTACGAGCAGTACTTC | CASSPGLAGGYEQYF | - | TRBJ2-7 | TRBD2 | TRBV19